Each of the 29 T cell receptor beta chains below was sequenced from the same sample in a study of low-dose radiotherapy and immunotherapy resistance in tumors. TRAV and TRBV primers primed cDNA for both TCRalpha and TCRbeta. The authors amplified TCRs for about 20 PCR cycles with a constant-region primer and a V-primer adapter. MiXCR, applied by TCRdb to the reads, yields one record per CDR3 protein. This sample has roughly 39,000 distinct CDR3 sequences, with roughly a third found just once. Documented time point: before trial treatment. Specimen: PBMCs, collected before treatment. The receptor source for this set is a male donor with gallbladder cancer.

This clonotype has only one observation. The chain uses TRBV7-2 and TRBJ1-5; a possible D gene is TRBD1 (6 bases). The CDR3 runs to 13 residues. Germline lookup yields CDR1 SGHTA and CDR2 FQGNSA. V gave up 3 bases and J gave up 6 bases, with 9 bases separating them. The CDR3 sequence: CASSLEGGQPQHF. The CDR3 bases are TGTGCCAGCAGCTTGGAGGGGGGTCAGCCCCAGCATTTT.

The chain joins TRBV2 to TRBJ1-5; D gene ambiguous. The CDR3 extends over 15 amino acids. From germline, CDR1 is SNHLY and CDR2 FYNNEI. Between the trimmed V and J ends, which lost 7 bases and 2 bases, there was a span of 15 bases. CDR3 DNA: TGTGCCAGCACCCTCCGGGGTGTCGGCAATCAGCCCCAGCATTTT. Its translation: CASTLRGVGNQPQHF.

Concerning this clonotype: With only one base between it and a far larger clone, this is likely a read error. The J gene is TRBJ2-7, the V gene TRBV6-2 or TRBV6-3, with 9 bases lining up with TRBD1. Per germline, CDR1 MNHEY and CDR2 SVGEGT. The V and J ends lost 5 bases and 7 bases, in that order; junction bases with no gene match: 12. The CDR3 runs to 15 residues. The CDR3 region is CASSGTGSSYNEQYF. As DNA, the CDR3 is TGTGCCAGCAGTGGGACAGGGAGCTCCTACAATGAGCAGTACTTC.

As regards this clonotype: A read error is likely here: a far larger clone is one base away. The chain is built from TRBV6-5 and TRBJ2-7; D is unresolved. Trimming took off 3 bases at V and 7 bases at J, with 7 bases between the two ends. The CDR3 consists of 11 residues. The germline CDR1 and CDR2 sequences are MNHEY and SVGAGI. CDR3 sequence (DNA): TGTGCCAGCAGTTATTACAATGAGCAGTACTTC. Translation gives CASSYYNEQYF.

This clonotype has ten or more counts. The chain carries TRBV7-8 and TRBJ2-1; possible D gene TRBD2, 5 bases. Germline V gives CDR1 SGHVS, CDR2 FQNEAQ. CDR3 length equals 15 residues. The V and J ends lost 0 bases and 3 bases respectively, with 9 bases between them. CDR3 sequence (DNA): TGTGCCAGCAGCTTAGCGACCGGGAACTACAATGAGCAGTTCTTC. Its protein product is CASSLATGNYNEQFF.

The V gene is TRBV28, the J gene TRBJ2-4, with D tentatively TRBD2 (6 bases). Germline V CDR1 and CDR2: MDHEN, SYDVKM. Trimming took off 2 bases at V and 3 bases at J, with 8 bases between the two ends. The CDR3 loop spans 14 amino acids. The CDR3 DNA is TGTGCCAGCAGTTTAATCGGGAGCAAAAACATTCAGTACTTC. This sequence encodes CASSLIGSKNIQYF. The variable domain in full, with the rest retrieved from reference TRBV28 and TRBJ2-4, is DVKVTQSSRYLVKRTGEKVFLECVQDMDHENMFWYRQDPGLGLRLIYFSYDVKMKEKGDIPEGYSVSREKKERFSLILESASTNQTSMYLCASSLIGSKNIQYFGAGTRLSVL.

This clonotype was observed at least ten times. This chain links TRBV6-2 or TRBV6-3 with TRBJ2-4; TRBD1 might be the D (6 bases). V dropped 6 bases and J dropped 6 bases, with 18 bases sitting between them. CDR1 MNHEY and CDR2 SVGEGT come from the germline V gene. The CDR3 is 15 amino acids. The CDR3 nucleotides read TGTGCCAGCAGGGGGGCCGAGCTTTTAGGAAACATTCAGTACTTC. This sequence encodes CASRGAELLGNIQYF.

V usage is TRBV27 and J usage is TRBJ2-5, with 13 bases matching TRBD2. After removal of 10 bases from V and 5 bases from J, the junction contained 7 bases not matched to a gene. There are 14 residues in the CDR3. Germline lookup yields CDR1 MNHEY and CDR2 SMNVEV (reference sequence). The CDR3 nucleotides are TGTGCCACCAGCGGGACTAGCGGGACGGAGACCCAGTACTTC. As protein: CATSGTSGTETQYF.

As concerns this clonotype: It differs at one base from a far larger clone, so likely a read error. The V gene is TRBV3-1, the J gene TRBJ2-7; D ambiguous. The CDR3 extends over 13 amino acids. V was trimmed by 0 bases and J by 8 bases, leaving 11 bases between them. Germline values: CDR1 LGHDT, CDR2 YNNKEL (reference sequence). CDR3 coding DNA: TGTGCCAGCAGCCAAGACCTCGTTGGGCAGCAGTACTTC. Protein: CASSQDLVGQQYF.

The chain combines TRBV25-1 with TRBJ2-1; possibly TRBD1 for D (5 bases). Looked up from germline, CDR1 is MGHDK and CDR2 is SYGVNS. The CDR3 runs to 15 residues. V was pared by 7 bases and J by 0 bases, with 13 bases between. The CDR3, as DNA: TGTGCCAGCATCCCGACAGAGCTCTCCTACAATGAGCAGTTCTTC. This codes for CASIPTELSYNEQFF.

By frequency in the sample, this clonotype is medium-sized (0.01 to 0.1%). The chain uses TRBV2 and TRBJ2-3; 8 positions agree with TRBD1. CDR1 SNHLY and CDR2 FYNNEI come from the germline V gene. With 5 bases clipped from V and 1 base from J, the junction kept 11 bases outside the gene matches. This CDR3 spans 17 amino acids. In nucleotides, the CDR3 is TGTGCCAGCAGTCCGCCTCAGGGGGCGCGAGGCACAGATACGCAGTATTTT. Its translation: CASSPPQGARGTDTQYF.

The chain carries TRBV6-2 or TRBV6-3 and TRBJ2-3; 11 nucleotides line up with TRBD2. Germline lookup yields CDR1 MNHEY and CDR2 SVGEGT. This CDR3 is built from 14 residues. J gave up 3 bases and V 6 bases, and 2 bases lay outside the gene matches. The CDR3 here is CASSPSGRTDTQYF. In nucleotides, the CDR3 is TGTGCCAGCAGCCCTAGCGGGAGGACAGATACGCAGTATTTT.

This clonotype was recorded at least ten times. Since a much larger clone is just one base distant, this may be a read error. This sequence joins TRBV12-3 or TRBV12-4 and TRBJ2-1; 9 nucleotides align to TRBD2. This CDR3 region has 11 residues. V gave up 8 bases and J gave up 10 bases; unmatched junction bases: 3. This chain's CDR3 is CASWREGEQFF. CDR3 DNA sequence: TGTGCCAGCTGGCGGGAGGGCGAGCAGTTCTTC.

Points on this clonotype: The likely explanation is a read error, given a far larger clone one base away. V and J are TRBV26 and TRBJ2-1; the D call of TRBD2 is as the table states it, not checked on the DNA. TRBV26 is listed as a pseudogene. CDR3 length: 15 residues. Written as DNA, the CDR3 is TGTGCCAGCAGCCAGTTAGGGAGCGAGTACAATGAGAAGTTCTTC. It translates to CASSQLGSEYNEKFF.

This clonotype was counted ten times or more. The rearrangement joins TRBV18 to TRBJ2-7, with 10 bases identical to TRBD1. Germline loops: CDR1 KGHSH, CDR2 LQKENI. Trimming removed 5 bases from V and 2 bases from J; junction bases left unmatched: 3. This CDR3 spans 14 amino acids. CDR3 DNA sequence: TGTGCCAGCTCAGCGACAGGGGGCCCCTACGAGCAGTACTTC. It is translated as CASSATGGPYEQYF.

On this clonotype itself: A far larger clone is one nucleotide away, so this likely arose from a read error. This chain uses TRBV6-1 with TRBJ2-7, with a tentative D call TRBD2 (6 bases). V lost 11 bases, J lost 7 bases, and 21 bases lay in between. CDR3 size: 13 residues. From germline, CDR1 is MNHNS and CDR2 SASEGT. CDR3 protein: CACHRDSLNEQYF. CDR3 coding DNA: TGTGCCTGCCATAGGGACTCTCTCAATGAGCAGTACTTC.

The V and J genes are TRBV19 and TRBJ2-3, with 8 bases that match TRBD1. Per germline, CDR1 LNHDA and CDR2 SQIVND (reference sequence). J lost 1 base, V lost 7 bases, and 4 bases had no gene match. This CDR3 has 14 residues. The CDR3 DNA is TGTGCCAGTACGGACAGGGCGGGCACAGATACGCAGTATTTT. Translation: CASTDRAGTDTQYF.

This clonotype was found once. The chain couples TRBV27 to TRBJ2-3, with D maybe TRBD1 (6 bases). V lost 10 bases to trimming and J lost 2 bases, with 16 bases between them. The CDR3 length is 14 residues. The germline V gene encodes CDR1 MNHEY and CDR2 SMNVEV (reference sequence). The CDR3, as DNA: TGTGCCACCAGCGGACAGTCTGTCACAGATACGCAGTATTTT. It is translated as CATSGQSVTDTQYF.

Many counts were recorded for this clonotype. The V call is TRBV9, the J call TRBJ1-4; possibly TRBD1 for D (5 bases). V was cut by 4 bases and J by 6 bases, with 10 bases left in between. The CDR3 loop spans 13 amino acids. Germline CDR1 reads SGDLS; CDR2 reads YYNGEE. The CDR3, as DNA: TGTGCCAGCAGCCCAGGCAGGGATGAAAAACTGTTTTTT. It codes for CASSPGRDEKLFF.

This clonotype qualifies as medium-sized (0.01 to 0.1%). The rearrangement joins TRBV28 to TRBJ1-1; D ambiguous. Germline assignment: CDR1 MDHEN and CDR2 SYDVKM. With 2 bases removed from V and 7 bases from J, the gap between germline ends came to 8 bases. CDR3 length: 12 residues. The CDR3, as DNA: TGTGCCAGCAGTTTAACAGCAAGTGAAGCTTTCTTT. This sequence encodes CASSLTASEAFF. The full variable domain, its missing parts supplied by reference TRBV28 and TRBJ1-1, is DVKVTQSSRYLVKRTGEKVFLECVQDMDHENMFWYRQDPGLGLRLIYFSYDVKMKEKGDIPEGYSVSREKKERFSLILESASTNQTSMYLCASSLTASEAFFGQGTRLTVV.

Regarding this clonotype: This likely came from a read error, as a far larger clone is one base away. The rearrangement uses TRBV6-2 or TRBV6-3 and TRBJ2-7; D tentatively fits TRBD1 or TRBD2 (6 bases each). V was shortened by 6 bases and J by 7 bases, with 25 bases between the two germline ends. Germline-derived CDR1 and CDR2 are MNHEY and SVGEGT. The CDR3 sequence is 16 residues long. As DNA, the CDR3 is TGTGCCAGCAGAGACGCGGGACAATTCTCCTACAATGAGCAGTACTTC. Its protein product is CASRDAGQFSYNEQYF.

This clonotype was seen repeatedly, ten times or more. The rearrangement links TRBV28 to TRBJ2-7, with D perhaps matching TRBD1 or TRBD2 (7 bases each). Germline V gene lookup returns CDR1 MDHEN and CDR2 SYDVKM. Trimming took off 5 bases at V and 3 bases at J, with 17 bases between the two ends. There are 15 residues in the CDR3. CDR3 in DNA: TGTGCCAGCAGTCCCCGGGGGGCAGGGGGCTACGAGCAGTACTTC. This sequence encodes CASSPRGAGGYEQYF.

This clonotype was counted at least ten times. The chain couples TRBV7-2 to TRBJ2-3; 15 bases line up with TRBD2. The V and J ends lost 1 base and 8 bases, in that order; junction bases with no gene match: 4. Germline assignment: CDR1 SGHTA and CDR2 FQGNSA. The CDR3 consists of 16 residues. The CDR3: CASSLGTSGGVITQYF. CDR3 sequence (DNA): TGTGCCAGCAGCTTAGGGACTAGCGGGGGGGTCATTACGCAGTATTTT.

In its sample, this clonotype was seen many times. J is TRBJ2-5 and V is TRBV5-4; 8 bases match TRBD2. Per germline, CDR1 SGHNT and CDR2 YYREEE (reference sequence). The CDR3 is made up of 14 amino acids. The trim removed 2 bases at V and 1 base at J, leaving 1 base unmatched. The CDR3 DNA sequence: TGTGCCAGCAGCTTAGCGGGGGCCCAAGAGACCCAGTACTTC. Protein sequence: CASSLAGAQETQYF.

The V gene is TRBV9, the J gene TRBJ2-1, with D tentatively TRBD2 (6 bases). Deletions cut 7 bases from V and 4 bases from J, with 18 bases between. Per germline, CDR1 SGDLS and CDR2 YYNGEE. The CDR3 is 15 residues long. The CDR3 bases are TGTGCCAGCTCTATGGCCGGGACTGGATACAATGAGCAGTTCTTC. Its translation: CASSMAGTGYNEQFF.

This sequence joins TRBV20-1 and TRBJ2-1; 7 bases agree with TRBD2. The CDR3 loop spans 15 amino acids. Looked up from germline, CDR1 is DFQATT and CDR2 is SNEGSKA (reference sequence). V was clipped by 0 bases and J by 9 bases; unmatched bases: 11. The CDR3 coding sequence is TGCAGTGCTAGAGATGAGGGCGGGAGCTTCCGTGAGCAGTTCTTC. It specifies CSARDEGGSFREQFF.

This clonotype was recorded many times. CDR3 sequence reads: CASSPSGANVLTF. The CDR3 region has the DNA TGTGCCAGCAGCCCCTCCGGGGCCAACGTCCTGACTTTC. The gene calls are TRBV13 and TRBJ2-6, with D unresolved. V lost 5 bases and J 4 bases, leaving 6 bases between the germline ends. The CDR3 is 13 residues long. Germline values: CDR1 PRHDT, CDR2 FYEKMQ (reference sequence). The full variable domain, with the rest looked up from reference TRBV13 and TRBJ2-6, is AAGVIQSPRHLIKEKRETATLKCYPIPRHDTVYWYQQGPGQDPQFLISFYEKMQSDKGSIPDRFSAQQFSDYHSELNMSSLELGDSALYFCASSPSGANVLTFGAGSRLTVL.

This clonotype was recorded many times. This chain uses TRBV6-1 with TRBJ2-7; D is perhaps TRBD1 (6 bases). Germline V CDR1 and CDR2: MNHNS, SASEGT. This CDR3 spans 14 amino acids. Deletions cut 6 bases from V and 4 bases from J, with 16 bases between. CDR3 in amino acids: CASSPGRGIYEQYF. The CDR3 nucleotides read TGTGCCAGCAGCCCAGGCAGGGGCATATACGAGCAGTACTTC.

The table lists this clonotype with many counts. J is TRBJ2-1 and V is TRBV24-1, with D perhaps matching TRBD2 (6 bases). V gave up 10 bases and J gave up 1 base, with 28 bases separating them. Germline CDR1 KGHDR, CDR2 SFDVKD. The CDR3 covers 19 residues. The CDR3 loop is CATGRKWDSFDPSYNEQFF. The CDR3 nucleotides are TGTGCCACGGGGAGAAAATGGGACTCGTTTGACCCTTCCTACAATGAGCAGTTCTTC.